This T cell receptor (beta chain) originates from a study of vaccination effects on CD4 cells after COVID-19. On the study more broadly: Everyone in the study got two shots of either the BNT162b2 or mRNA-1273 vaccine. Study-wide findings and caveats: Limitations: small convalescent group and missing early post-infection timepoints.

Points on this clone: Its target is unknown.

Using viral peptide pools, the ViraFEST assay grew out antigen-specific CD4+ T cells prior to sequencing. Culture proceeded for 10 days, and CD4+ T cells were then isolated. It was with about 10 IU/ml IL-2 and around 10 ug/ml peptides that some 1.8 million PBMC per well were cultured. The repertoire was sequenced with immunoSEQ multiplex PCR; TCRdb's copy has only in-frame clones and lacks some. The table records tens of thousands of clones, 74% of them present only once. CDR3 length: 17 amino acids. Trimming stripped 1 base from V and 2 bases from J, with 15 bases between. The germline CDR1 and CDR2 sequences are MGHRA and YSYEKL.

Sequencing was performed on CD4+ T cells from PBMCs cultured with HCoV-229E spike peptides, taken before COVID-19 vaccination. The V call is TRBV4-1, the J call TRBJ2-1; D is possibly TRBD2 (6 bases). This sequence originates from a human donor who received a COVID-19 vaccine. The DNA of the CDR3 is TGCGCCAGCAGCCAAGGGATTTTGGGGGGTCCCTACAATGAGCAGTTCTTC. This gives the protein CASSQGILGGPYNEQFF.